The 26 T cell receptor beta chains presented below share a single source sample, sequenced in a study of T cell responses to AZD1222 COVID-19 vaccine. Generated by immunoSEQ multiplex PCR, the TCRdb table keeps only in-frame clones and is missing some. The repertoire holds over 150,000 clones, with roughly 86% as singletons. Material: peripheral blood, obtained on day 0 of AZD1222 vaccination. These receptors were taken from an adult in good health.

The chain carries TRBV28 and TRBJ2-7; D possibly uses TRBD1 or TRBD2 (6 bases each). The germline CDR1 and CDR2 sequences are MDHEN and SYDVKM. The length of the CDR3 is 15 residues. Trimming stripped 1 base from V and 1 base from J, with 11 bases between. The CDR3 spells CASSLFGGASYEQYF. As DNA, the CDR3 is TGTGCCAGCAGTTTATTCGGGGGCGCTTCCTACGAGCAGTACTTC.

The rearrangement joins TRBV3-1 (or the pseudogene TRBV3-2) to TRBJ2-4; a possible D gene is TRBD2 (6 bases). Trimming removed 0 bases at V and 0 bases at J, with 6 bases between. The CDR3 spans 15 residues. The germline V gene has CDR1 LGHDT and CDR2 YNNKEL (reference sequence). The CDR3 protein is CASSQEGGAKNIQYF. In DNA, the CDR3 is TGTGCCAGCAGCCAAGAGGGGGGAGCCAAAAACATTCAGTACTTC.

The chain combines TRBV11-2 with TRBJ2-7; TRBD2 agrees at 7 bases. V was clipped by 5 bases and J by 7 bases; unmatched bases: 8. Per germline, CDR1 SGHAT and CDR2 FQNNGV. The CDR3 is 13 amino acids. The CDR3 DNA reads TGTGCCAGCAGCCCCCAGCGGGAAGGTGAGCAGTACTTC. Protein: CASSPQREGEQYF.

This sequence joins TRBV28 and TRBJ2-1, with TRBD2 matching 10 bases. CDR3 length: 15 residues. Germline CDR1 and CDR2: MDHEN and SYDVKM. V shed 7 bases, J shed 6 bases, and the junction held 9 bases outside the gene matches. Here the CDR3 DNA reads TGTGCCAGCATTTCCGGAGCGGGGGGGCGCAATGAGCAGTTCTTC. Protein: CASISGAGGRNEQFF.

The chain is built from TRBV7-2 and TRBJ1-5, with TRBD1 as a possible D gene (6 bases). Trimming stripped 4 bases from V and 0 bases from J, with 16 bases between. Germline assignment: CDR1 SGHTA and CDR2 FQGNSA. The CDR3 has 17 amino acids. The CDR3 protein is CASSSTKTGYSNQPQHF. Here the CDR3 DNA reads TGTGCCAGCAGCTCGACGAAGACAGGTTATAGCAATCAGCCCCAGCATTTT.

This chain connects TRBV29-1 to TRBJ2-1, with 11 bases that match TRBD2. V was pared by 6 bases and J by 13 bases, with 8 bases of the junction left unmatched. Germline lookup yields CDR1 SQVTM and CDR2 ANQGSEA. This CDR3 comprises 12 residues. As DNA, the CDR3 is TGCAGCGTGACTCTAGCGGGGGGTAAACAGTTCTTC. Protein sequence: CSVTLAGGKQFF.

Comments on this clone: The junction shows a germline mismatch at one end, possibly a read error. This chain links TRBV2 with TRBJ2-1; 8 nucleotides line up with TRBD2. Per germline, CDR1 SNHLY and CDR2 FYNNEI. The CDR3 totals 11 residues. Here the CDR3 DNA reads TGTGCCAGCAGTTGGACTAGCTCTCTCATCTTC. It encodes CASSWTSSLIF.

The V gene is TRBV27, the J gene TRBJ1-4; D is uncertain. The CDR3 covers 12 residues. Trimming pared 6 bases from V and 8 bases from J, leaving 10 bases between. Looked up from germline, CDR1 is MNHEY and CDR2 is SMNVEV (reference sequence). The CDR3 coding sequence is TGTGCCAGCAGCCCGAATGGGGAAAAACTGTTTTTT. Its translation: CASSPNGEKLFF.

The V gene is TRBV5-1, the J gene TRBJ1-6; D remains unclear. Between the trimmed V and J ends, which lost 0 bases and 14 bases, there was a span of 12 bases. The CDR3 loop spans 13 amino acids. Germline V gene lookup returns CDR1 SGHRS and CDR2 YFSETQ. The CDR3 DNA sequence: TGCGCCAGCAGCTTGGCCGGCTCACGATCCCTCCACTTT. Protein: CASSLAGSRSLHF.

The rearrangement uses TRBV6-5 and TRBJ2-1, with D perhaps matching TRBD1 or TRBD2 (5 bases each). CDR1 and CDR2 (germline): MNHEY, SVGAGI. V was clipped by 2 bases and J by 9 bases, with 17 bases between them. The CDR3 runs 15 residues. DNA of the CDR3: TGTGCCAGCAGTTACAACAGGATCGGGGCAGGTGAGCAGTTCTTC. It is translated as CASSYNRIGAGEQFF.

The chain carries TRBV5-1 and TRBJ2-5, with D perhaps matching TRBD2 (6 bases). The CDR3 loop spans 15 amino acids. V was cut by 0 bases and J by 1 base, with 10 bases left in between. The V gene's germline CDR1 is SGHRS and CDR2 YFSETQ. The CDR3: CASSLVAGSQETQYF. CDR3 in DNA: TGCGCCAGCAGCTTGGTTGCGGGGTCCCAAGAGACCCAGTACTTC.

The V and J genes are TRBV7-3 and TRBJ1-2, with 7 bases matching TRBD1. The CDR3 has 14 amino acids. J lost 2 bases, V lost 8 bases, and 8 bases had no gene match. The germline CDR1 and CDR2 sequences are SGHTA and FQGTGA. In DNA, the CDR3 is TGTGCCAGCGCTCCTACGGGACAGAACTATGGCTACACCTTC. The encoded protein is CASAPTGQNYGYTF. Filled out from reference TRBV7-3 and TRBJ1-2, the complete variable domain reads GAGVSQTPSNKVTEKGKYVELRCDPISGHTALYWYRQSLGQGPEFLIYFQGTGAADDSGLPNDRFFAVRPEGSVSTLKIQRTERGDSAVYLCASAPTGQNYGYTFGSGTRLTVV.

The chain couples TRBV5-1 to TRBJ1-4; TRBD1 aligns across 11 bases. The ends lost 4 bases at V and 7 bases at J; junction bases unmatched: 6. The CDR3 is 15 amino acids. Germline CDR1 and CDR2: SGHRS and YFSETQ. The DNA of the CDR3 is TGCGCCAGCAGCCACCGGACAGGGGGCGGTGAAAAACTGTTTTTT. Translating it yields CASSHRTGGGEKLFF.

The rearrangement joins TRBV20-1 to TRBJ1-2, with 9 bases identical to TRBD1. The trim removed 3 bases at V and 4 bases at J, leaving 3 bases unmatched. This CDR3 has 13 amino acids. Germline V gene data show CDR1 as DFQATT and CDR2 as SNEGSKA (reference sequence). The CDR3 here is CSASLDRGYGYTF. CDR3 DNA: TGCAGTGCTAGTCTGGACAGGGGCTATGGCTACACCTTC.

This clone was found once. V usage is TRBV2 and J usage is TRBJ1-1, with 7 bases lining up with TRBD1. V shed 7 bases and J 4 bases; nucleotides not matched to a gene: 9. The CDR3 runs to 14 residues. Germline loops: CDR1 SNHLY, CDR2 FYNNEI. This CDR3 reads CASIPTGRGTEAFF. In DNA, the CDR3 is TGTGCCAGCATTCCGACAGGGAGAGGCACTGAAGCTTTCTTT.

J is TRBJ1-1 and V is TRBV5-5; 8 nucleotides match TRBD1. Germline V gene sequence: CDR1 SGHKS, CDR2 YYEKEE (reference sequence). The CDR3 loop spans 14 amino acids. V lost 9 bases and J lost 1; bases outside the gene matches: 8. The CDR3 DNA is TGTGCCATCAAGCCAGGACAGGGGAACACTGAAGCTTTCTTT. Amino acid sequence: CAIKPGQGNTEAFF.

A single count supports this clone. The V and J genes are TRBV7-9 and TRBJ2-7; 10 bases map to TRBD2. Trimming removed 4 bases from V and 1 base from J; junction bases left unmatched: 7. The CDR3 length is 16 residues. Germline CDR1 SEHNR, CDR2 FQNEAQ (reference sequence). CDR3 residues: CASSSTRTSGSYEQYF. DNA for the CDR3: TGTGCCAGCAGCTCTACCCGGACTAGCGGTTCCTACGAGCAGTACTTC. Using reference TRBV7-9 and TRBJ2-7 for the parts outside the CDR3, the full variable domain is DTGVSQNPRHKITKRGQNVTFRCDPISEHNRLYWYRQTLGQGPEFLTYFQNEAQLEKSRLLSDRFSAERPKGSFSTLEIQRTEQGDSAMYLCASSSTRTSGSYEQYFGPGTRLTVT.

The gene calls are TRBV7-8 and TRBJ2-5, with 9 nucleotides matching TRBD2. With V trimmed by 5 bases and J by 2 bases, 3 bases remained unmatched. CDR1 is SGHVS, CDR2 FQNEAQ, per germline. The CDR3 contains 14 residues. In DNA, the CDR3 is TGTGCCAGCAGCCCCAGCGGGGGGCAAGAGACCCAGTACTTC. As protein: CASSPSGGQETQYF.

V usage is TRBV6-1 and J usage is TRBJ1-6; D is unresolved. Trimming cost V 1 base and J 10 bases, with 11 bases left between them. Per the germline V gene, CDR1 is MNHNS and CDR2 is SASEGT. There are 14 residues in the CDR3. This chain's CDR3 is CASSEVLRNSPLHF. The CDR3 nucleotides read TGTGCCAGCAGTGAAGTACTAAGGAACTCACCCCTCCACTTT.

The CDR3 DNA follows: TGTGCCAGCAGCTTGACTGACACCATATATTTT. Amino acids: CASSLTDTIYF. This rearrangement joins TRBV5-6 to TRBJ1-3; D call uncertain. Germline CDR1 SGHDT, CDR2 YYEEEE. The V and J ends lost 1 base and 8 bases respectively, with 4 bases between them. The CDR3 runs to 11 residues.

The gene calls are TRBV11-2 and TRBJ1-5, with D tentatively TRBD1 (6 bases). The CDR3 contains 15 residues. V lost 0 bases to trimming and J lost 6 bases, with 12 bases between them. The germline gives CDR1 SGHAT, CDR2 FQNNGV. CDR3 sequence: CASSLEGGRSQPQHF. The DNA of the CDR3 is TGTGCCAGCAGCTTAGAAGGGGGAAGAAGTCAGCCCCAGCATTTT. The whole variable domain, filled in from reference TRBV11-2 and TRBJ1-5, reads EAGVAQSPRYKIIEKRQSVAFWCNPISGHATLYWYQQILGQGPKLLIQFQNNGVVDDSQLPKDRFSAERLKGVDSTLKIQPAKLEDSAVYLCASSLEGGRSQPQHFGDGTRLSIL.

The chain recombines TRBV3-1 (or the pseudogene TRBV3-2) with TRBJ1-2, with TRBD1 identical over 8 bases. CDR1 and CDR2 from the germline V gene are LGHDT and YNNKEL (reference sequence). This CDR3 spans 16 amino acids. The V and J ends lost 4 bases and 1 base, in that order; junction bases with no gene match: 8. The chain's CDR3 is CASSPGQGIFNYGYTF. CDR3 DNA: TGTGCCAGCAGCCCAGGACAGGGAATCTTTAACTATGGCTACACCTTC.

The V and J genes are TRBV9 and TRBJ1-3, with D unresolved. The germline V gene has CDR1 SGDLS and CDR2 YYNGEE. The CDR3 length is 14 residues. Trimming stripped 6 bases from V and 0 bases from J, with 10 bases between. CDR3 nucleotides: TGTGCCAGCACCTTTCAAGCCTCTGGAAACACCATATATTTT. It is translated as CASTFQASGNTIYF.

The rearrangement joins TRBV5-1 to TRBJ2-5; D gene unclear. The CDR3 runs 11 residues. CDR1 and CDR2 from the germline V gene are SGHRS and YFSETQ. The V end lost 5 bases, the J end lost 0 bases, and 2 bases lay between the germline ends. The CDR3 loop is CASSYQETQYF. The CDR3 DNA sequence: TGCGCCAGCAGTTACCAAGAGACCCAGTACTTC.

This clone occurred a few times. The V gene is TRBV6-5, the J gene TRBJ1-1; TRBD1 agrees at 8 bases. Germline lookup yields CDR1 MNHEY and CDR2 SVGAGI. V shed 2 bases, J shed 4 bases, and the junction held 6 bases outside the gene matches. The CDR3 has 15 residues. For the CDR3, the DNA is TGTGCCAGCAGTTACCAGGGGGCGTTGAGCACTGAAGCTTTCTTT. As protein: CASSYQGALSTEAFF.

This chain uses TRBV4-3 with TRBJ2-1, with TRBD2 as a possible D gene (6 bases). The CDR3 extends over 15 amino acids. Deletions cut 0 bases from V and 5 bases from J, with 11 bases between. In germline, CDR1 is LGHNA, CDR2 YSLEER. DNA of the CDR3: TGCGCCAGCAGCCAAGATAGCGGAGGACACAATGAGCAGTTCTTC. Protein product: CASSQDSGGHNEQFF.